Shown below are 9 T cell receptor beta chains from a single sample sequenced in a study of blood T cell repertoires in COVID-19. Sequencing used immunoSEQ multiplex PCR; TCRdb keeps in-frame clones, though not all of them. The table includes 150,000 to 200,000 clones, 88% detected once. Sequencing was done on a sample of PBMCs or T cells enriched from blood (not recorded which). The receptors shown here come from a woman aged 18-29 years who had recovered from COVID-19.

The chain carries TRBV11-2 and TRBJ2-7, with TRBD1 matching over 7 bases. This CDR3 spans 15 amino acids. J was trimmed by 1 base and V by 2 bases; bases with no gene match: 5. Germline V gene lookup returns CDR1 SGHAT and CDR2 FQNNGV. CDR3 region: CASSLSPGQSYEQYF. CDR3 bases: TGTGCCAGCAGCTTATCCCCGGGACAGTCCTACGAGCAGTACTTC.

The sample holds one count of this clone. The chain has TRBV28 and TRBJ2-3; 8 bases agree with TRBD1. Germline CDR1 reads MDHEN; CDR2 reads SYDVKM. The CDR3 has 19 amino acids. The junction had 17 bases not matched to a gene; V was cut back by 6 bases and J by 0 bases. For the CDR3, the DNA is TGTGCCAGCAGCTTGGACAGGGTAGAGGCTGCAACTAGCACAGATACGCAGTATTTT. This encodes CASSLDRVEAATSTDTQYF.

V is TRBV18 and J is TRBJ1-1, with D hard to call. Germline V gene sequence: CDR1 KGHSH, CDR2 LQKENI. V dropped 3 bases and J dropped 5 bases, with 10 bases sitting between them. The CDR3 sequence is 13 residues long. CDR3 bases: TGTGCCAGCTCACCGGAGGGTTTAACTGAAGCTTTCTTT. It specifies CASSPEGLTEAFF.

The chain combines TRBV5-1 with TRBJ1-1, with D hard to call. Trimming left V 0 bases short and J 1 base short, with 4 bases between. The CDR3 contains 13 residues. Germline loops: CDR1 SGHRS, CDR2 YFSETQ. CDR3 amino acids: CASSLAGNTEAFF. For the CDR3, the DNA is TGCGCCAGCAGCTTGGCCGGGAACACTGAAGCTTTCTTT.

This clone was seen ten or more times. The chain couples TRBV5-1 to TRBJ2-7; TRBD2 agrees at 10 bases. This CDR3 is built from 22 residues. Germline CDR1 and CDR2: SGHRS and YFSETQ. Germline trimming cut 5 bases from V and 0 bases from J; bases unmatched to any gene: 26. The CDR3 DNA reads TGCGCCAGCAGGGAGTTGCCCATTACCCGGGCTAGCGGGAGAAATTCCTCCTACGAGCAGTACTTC. Its translation: CASRELPITRASGRNSSYEQYF.

CDR3 sequence reads: CASSGGRDRIGEQYF. The CDR3 DNA sequence: TGTGCCAGTAGTGGGGGCCGGGACAGGATAGGCGAGCAGTACTTC. This sequence joins TRBV19 and TRBJ2-7; 8 bases agree with TRBD1. The germline CDR1 and CDR2 sequences are LNHDA and SQIVND (reference sequence). The CDR3 loop spans 15 amino acids. The V gene end was trimmed by 5 bases and the J gene end by 6 bases; junction bases not matched to a gene: 12.

This clone was recorded only once. The J gene is TRBJ1-4, the V gene TRBV24-1, with D maybe TRBD1 (6 bases). There are 13 residues in the CDR3. Germline V gene lookup returns CDR1 KGHDR and CDR2 SFDVKD. Deletions cut 12 bases from V and 7 bases from J, with 17 bases between. CDR3 nucleotide sequence: TGTGCCGTATTTGACAGGTTATCTGAAAAACTGTTTTTT. Encoded protein: CAVFDRLSEKLFF.

The DNA for the CDR3 is TGTGCCAGTAGTATTATCGCGGCAGTCATGAACACTGAAGCTTTCTTT. Translated, it gives CASSIIAAVMNTEAFF. J is TRBJ1-1 and V is TRBV19; D is unresolved. V was pared by 3 bases and J by 0 bases, with 14 bases between. From germline, CDR1 is LNHDA and CDR2 SQIVND (reference sequence). This CDR3 contains 16 residues.

Points on this clone: This same CDR3 is encoded by further DNA sequences in the sample. This chain uses TRBV12-3 or TRBV12-4 with TRBJ1-3, with no clear D. The CDR3 has 12 residues. The germline V and J ends were trimmed by 2 bases and 4 bases, with 3 bases remaining between them. This chain's CDR3 is CASSLQGNTIYF. CDR3 nucleotide sequence: TGTGCCAGCAGTTTACAAGGAAACACCATATATTTT.